This T cell receptor (beta chain) came from a study of blood T cells in healthy people across ages. The authors ran a second PCR of 7 to 11 cycles using a sample-barcoded 5' primer and a J-beta primer mix. No fewer than 3 million CDR3-containing paired-end reads came from each sample. TCRdb redid the calling of the 5' RACE reads with MiXCR, one entry per CDR3 protein. The sample records around 1.7 million distinct CDR3 sequences, 28% being singletons. This clonotype was counted a few times. No antigen is known for it. This CDR3 is built from 15 residues. Per germline, CDR1 SGHRS and CDR2 YFSETQ. After removal of 5 bases from V and 2 bases from J, the junction contained 5 bases not matched to a gene. Whole-study results and caveats: More naive CD4+ cells and higher diversity were found in long-lived than in aged donors.

Input material: blood. This TCR was sampled from a woman aged 30 to 39 in good health. The rearrangement joins TRBV5-1 to TRBJ2-5, with 11 nucleotides matching TRBD2. Here the CDR3 DNA reads TGCGCCAGCAGGCTAGCGGGGGGCCCACAAGAGACCCAGTACTTC. This sequence encodes CASRLAGGPQETQYF.